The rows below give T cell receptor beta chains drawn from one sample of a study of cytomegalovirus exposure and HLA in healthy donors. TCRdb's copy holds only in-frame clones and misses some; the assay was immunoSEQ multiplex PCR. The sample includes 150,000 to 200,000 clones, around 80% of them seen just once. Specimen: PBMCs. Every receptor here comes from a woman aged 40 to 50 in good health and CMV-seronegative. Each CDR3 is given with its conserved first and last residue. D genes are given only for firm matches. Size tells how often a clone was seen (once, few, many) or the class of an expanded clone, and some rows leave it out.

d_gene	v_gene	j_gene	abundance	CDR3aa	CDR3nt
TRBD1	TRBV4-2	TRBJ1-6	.	CASSQTGQDNSPLHF	TGTGCCAGCAGCCAAACGGGACAGGATAATTCACCCCTCCACTTT
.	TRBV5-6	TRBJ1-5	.	CASSSGKRGGLTQPQHF	TGTGCCAGCAGCTCGGGAAAAAGAGGGGGTTTGACTCAGCCCCAGCATTTT
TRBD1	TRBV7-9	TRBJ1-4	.	CASSGTAGGRANEKLFF	TGTGCCAGCAGCGGGACGGCAGGGGGCCGAGCTAATGAAAAACTGTTTTTT
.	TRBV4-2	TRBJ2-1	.	CASSQGVTSSYNEQFF	TGTGCCAGCAGCCAAGGGGTGACTAGCTCCTACAATGAGCAGTTCTTC
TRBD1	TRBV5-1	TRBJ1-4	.	CASSLDDRESEKLFF	TGCGCCAGCAGCCTCGATGACAGGGAATCTGAAAAACTGTTTTTT
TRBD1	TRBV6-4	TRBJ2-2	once	CASSVDRVGTGELFF	TGTGCCAGCAGTGTCGACAGGGTAGGCACCGGGGAGCTGTTTTTT
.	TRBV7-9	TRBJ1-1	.	CASSLGRVGVYTEAFF	TGTGCCAGCAGCTTAGGGCGAGTGGGAGTGTACACTGAAGCTTTCTTT
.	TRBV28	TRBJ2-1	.	CASSFGPGGDNEQFF	TGTGCCAGCAGCTTCGGACCCGGAGGGGACAATGAGCAGTTCTTC
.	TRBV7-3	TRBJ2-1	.	CASSFDYSYNEQFF	TGTGCCAGCAGCTTCGACTATTCATACAATGAGCAGTTCTTC
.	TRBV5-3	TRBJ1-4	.	CARIPWGGGTNEKLFF	TGTGCCAGAATCCCGTGGGGGGGCGGTACGAATGAAAAACTGTTTTTT
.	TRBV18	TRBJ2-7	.	CASSPGRGAYEQYF	TGTGCCAGCTCACCAGGACGGGGAGCCTACGAGCAGTACTTC
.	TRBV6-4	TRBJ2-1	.	CASSAGGYNEQFF	TGTGCCAGCAGCGCCGGGGGATACAATGAGCAGTTCTTC
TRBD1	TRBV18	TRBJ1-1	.	CASSPGDRVAFF	TGTGCCAGCTCACCGGGTGACAGGGTAGCTTTCTTT
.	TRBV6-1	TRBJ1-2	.	CASSEKGRMDGYTF	TGTGCCAGCAGTGAGAAAGGGAGAATGGACGGCTACACCTTC
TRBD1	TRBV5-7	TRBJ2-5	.	CASTTDRDETQYF	TGTGCCAGCACCACGGACAGGGATGAGACCCAGTACTTC
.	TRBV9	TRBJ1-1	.	CASSAQFQPNTAAFF	TGTGCCAGCAGCGCACAGTTTCAGCCGAACACTGCAGCTTTCTTT
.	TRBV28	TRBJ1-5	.	CASSFRSGGQFYSNQPQHF	TGTGCCAGCAGTTTTCGGTCAGGAGGGCAATTTTATAGCAATCAGCCCCAGCATTTT
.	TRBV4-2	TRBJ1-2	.	CASSQEMSRYGYTF	TGTGCCAGCAGCCAAGAAATGAGCCGCTATGGCTACACCTTC
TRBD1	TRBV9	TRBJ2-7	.	CASSPGQKFYGSEQYF	TGTGCCAGCTCCCCGGGACAGAAATTCTATGGGAGCGAGCAGTACTTC
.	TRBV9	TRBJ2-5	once	CASSQKETQYF	TGTGCCAGCAGCCAAAAAGAGACCCAGTACTTC
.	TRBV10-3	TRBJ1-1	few	CAIRGGDTEAFF	TGTGCCATCAGAGGGGGGGACACTGAAGCTTTCTTT
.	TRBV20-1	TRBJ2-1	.	CSASFENEQFF	TGCAGTGCATCATTTGAGAATGAGCAGTTCTTC
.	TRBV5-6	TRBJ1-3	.	CASSSQKSYDTIYF	TGTGCCAGCAGCTCTCAGAAGTCTTATGACACCATATATTTT
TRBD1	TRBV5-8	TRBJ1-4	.	CASSLGTGWEKLFF	TGTGCCAGCAGCTTGGGGACAGGGTGGGAAAAACTGTTTTTT
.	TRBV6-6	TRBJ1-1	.	CASSYRSVSDTEAFF	TGTGCCAGCAGTTACCGTTCGGTATCGGACACTGAAGCTTTCTTT
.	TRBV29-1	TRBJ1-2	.	CSVEVSTAGGYTF	TGCAGCGTTGAAGTCTCGACAGCTGGAGGCTACACCTTC
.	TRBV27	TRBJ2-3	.	CASSPDSDTQYF	TGTGCCAGCAGTCCGGACTCAGATACGCAGTATTTT